This T cell receptor (beta chain) was captured in a study of patients and donors after allogeneic stem cell transplantation. The CDR3 covers 13 residues. Germline lookup yields CDR1 ENHRY and CDR2 SYGVKD. Trimming took 6 bases from V and 4 from J, leaving 11 bases between them. This clonotype was counted a few times. TCRdb analysed the RT-PCR reads with MiXCR anew, one entry per CDR3 protein. The sample has about 960,000 distinct CDR3 sequences, about 20% seen once. This clonotype was obtained from a human donor who was either an allogeneic HSCT recipient or a stem cell or donor lymphocyte infusion donor (not recorded which). It is not recorded whose cells these are; they may come from a transplant donor. This chain joins TRBV10-3 and TRBJ2-3, with a tentative D call TRBD2 (5 bases). Sequencing used blood, either unsorted or a sorted T cell fraction (not recorded which). The CDR3 DNA follows: TGTGCCATCAGGCTCCACGGGGCAGATACGCAGTATTTT. This codes for CAIRLHGADTQYF.